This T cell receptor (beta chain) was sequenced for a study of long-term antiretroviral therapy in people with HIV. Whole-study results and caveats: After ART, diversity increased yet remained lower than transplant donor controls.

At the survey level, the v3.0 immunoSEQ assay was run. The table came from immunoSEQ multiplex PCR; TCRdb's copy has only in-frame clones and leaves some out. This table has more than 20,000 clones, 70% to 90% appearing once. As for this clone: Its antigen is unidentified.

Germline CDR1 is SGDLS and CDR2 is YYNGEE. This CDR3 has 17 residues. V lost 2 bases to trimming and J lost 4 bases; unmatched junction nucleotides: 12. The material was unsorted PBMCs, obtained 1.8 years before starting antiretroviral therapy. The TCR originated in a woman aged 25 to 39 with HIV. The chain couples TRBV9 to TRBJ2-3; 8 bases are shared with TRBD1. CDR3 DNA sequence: TGTGCCAGCAGCGTCGGGACAGGAGGGCGCCGGGCAGATACGCAGTATTTT. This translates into CASSVGTGGRRADTQYF.